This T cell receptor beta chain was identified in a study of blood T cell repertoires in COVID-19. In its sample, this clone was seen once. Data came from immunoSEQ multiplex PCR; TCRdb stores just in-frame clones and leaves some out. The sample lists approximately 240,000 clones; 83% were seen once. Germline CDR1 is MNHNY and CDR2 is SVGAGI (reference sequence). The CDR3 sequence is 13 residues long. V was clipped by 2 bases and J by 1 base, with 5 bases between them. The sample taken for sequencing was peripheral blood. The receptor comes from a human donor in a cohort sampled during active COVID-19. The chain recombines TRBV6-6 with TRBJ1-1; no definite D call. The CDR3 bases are TGTGCCAGCAGTTACGAGCGGAACACTGAAGCTTTCTTT. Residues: CASSYERNTEAFF.